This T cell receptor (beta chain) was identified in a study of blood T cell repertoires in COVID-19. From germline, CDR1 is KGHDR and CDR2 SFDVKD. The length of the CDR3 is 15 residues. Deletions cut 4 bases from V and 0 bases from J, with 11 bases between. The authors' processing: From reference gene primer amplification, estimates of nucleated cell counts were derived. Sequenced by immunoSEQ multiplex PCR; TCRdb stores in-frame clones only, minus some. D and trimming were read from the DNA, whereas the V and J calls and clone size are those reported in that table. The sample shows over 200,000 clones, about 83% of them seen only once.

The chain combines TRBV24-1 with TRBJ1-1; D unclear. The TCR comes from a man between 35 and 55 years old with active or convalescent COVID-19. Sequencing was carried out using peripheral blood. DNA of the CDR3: TGTGCCACCAGTGAAGCTGACATCGTGAACACTGAAGCTTTCTTT. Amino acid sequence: CATSEADIVNTEAFF.